This TCR beta chain was sequenced during a study of blood T cell repertoires in COVID-19 (dated by TCRdb to 2020 to 2022). Background on the whole study: Samples from collaborators originated in the United States, Italy and Spain and spanned both the acute and convalescent phases of COVID-19. Deeply sampled blood TCRbeta repertoires from subjects exposed to, actively infected with, or recovered from COVID-19 were included in the dataset. Where available, HLA class I and class II types were taken from metadata supplied by the sample provider and were not determined by assay-based typing. Sample metadata almost always included a de-identified subject ID, COVID-19 status, age in years and sex. The repertoires were released in a freely available public database intended as a resource for research on the immune response to SARS-CoV-2. The material from the prospective study consisted of cDNA or gDNA derived from T cells, B-cell-depleted T cells, or PBMCs. The samples were drawn from the first 160 participants of the ongoing ImmuneRACE study and from 950 to 1,500 subjects provided by 6 global collaborators. Summary of the overall study and its limitations: The amount of clinical and demographic metadata varied by source and participant and was provided uncurated.

Turning to this clone: The antigen it binds to is not known. No much larger clone exists at a distance of one base, and base qualities are not known.

Each collaborating institution followed its own protocols to collect whole blood in K2EDTA tubes. For TCRbeta analysis, collaborators shipped samples as frozen whole blood, isolated PBMCs, or DNA extracted from either of those sample types. From a lookup of the germline V gene, CDR1 and CDR2 are SGHNT and YENEEA. The CDR3 contains 17 residues, cysteine and phenylalanine counted. CDR3 DNA only is kept here, 51 bases in frame from base 1. Trimmed from V: 4 bases; trimmed from J: 5 bases; junction bases lacking a gene match: 13. The immunoSEQ Assay, a bias-controlled multiplex PCR, was used to amplify TCRbeta CDR3 regions from genomic DNA. The authors' pipeline ran thus. Nucleated cell counts per sample were estimated from amplification of reference gene primers within the assay. To quantify the absolute abundance of each unique TCRbeta CDR3 rearrangement, sequence reads were collapsed and filtered. For each sample, productive Simpson clonality was calculated by taking the square root of Simpson's diversity index across productive rearrangements. As stored in TCRdb, this immuneACCESS dataset retains in-frame rearrangements with V and J assigned. A fraction of the clones does not appear; measured against another copy, unresolved V genes explain less than half of the discrepancy, and the remainder lacks a known reason. V and J calls and clone size are given by that table; D and trimming were obtained from the DNA. The table for this sample lists 85,000 to 95,000 clones; around nine tenths of them were counted only once. The ten largest clonotypes hold around 19% of the sample.

Sequenced material: peripheral blood. The V and J genes are TRBV11-3 and TRBJ2-7; a stretch of 11 junction bases matches TRBD2. The TCR was taken from a woman aged 80 or over with acute or convalescent COVID-19. The sequenced DNA: TGTGCCAGCAGCTCGAACCCGACTAGCGGGGAACAGGACGAGCAGTACTTC. Translated, it gives CASSSNPTSGEQDEQYF.